The source of this T cell receptor (beta chain) is a study of glioma-infiltrating T cells. Study at large: Low-grade gliomas were grade II; glioblastomas were grade IV at initial diagnosis.

Notes on the study in general: Tissue and blood shared very few CDR3 sequences. Gliomas, especially low-grade, showed above-expected tissue-blood divergence; non-neoplastic patients showed below.

This clonotype came up a few times. Its antigen is not known. It may be a read error: a sequence one base away is much more abundant. Per the germline V gene, CDR1 is DFQATT and CDR2 is SNEGSKA (reference sequence). This CDR3 contains 16 residues. With V trimmed by 5 bases and J by 5 bases, 14 bases remained unmatched. Using RNA template, CDR3s of TCR alpha and beta were amplified with iRepertoire arm-PCR. TCRdb itself ran the multiplex PCR reads through MiXCR, one entry per CDR3 protein. The table shows more than 300,000 distinct CDR3 sequences, with 41% occurring only once. The receptor comes from a human donor with low-grade glioma or glioblastoma, undergoing nonglioma brain surgery, or in good health (not recorded which). This chain links TRBV20-1 with TRBJ2-1; 8 bases agree with TRBD2. The sample comprised glioma tissue, nonneoplastic brain tissue, or PBMCs (not recorded which). CDR3 bases: TGCAGTGCTTACCCACCACTCAGCGGGAGCCACAATGAGCAGTTCTTC. This sequence encodes CSAYPPLSGSHNEQFF.